This T cell receptor (beta chain) is drawn from a study of blood T cell repertoires in COVID-19 (dated by TCRdb to between 2020 and 2021). Background for the entire study: The collaborator samples originated in the United States, Italy and Spain and spanned the acute and convalescent phases of COVID-19. The repertoires were made available in a free public database intended to serve as a resource for research on the immune response to SARS-CoV-2. The samples were drawn from the first 160 participants of the ongoing ImmuneRACE study and from 950 to 1,500 subjects provided by 6 global collaborators. Nearly every sample came with metadata listing a de-identified subject ID, COVID-19 status, age in years and sex. The dataset comprised deeply sampled blood TCRbeta repertoires from subjects exposed to, actively infected with, or recovered from COVID-19. Where available, HLA class I and class II types were taken from metadata supplied by the sample provider and were not determined by assay-based typing. The prospective study material was composed of cDNA or gDNA derived from T cells, B-cell-depleted T cells, or PBMCs. Results the study describes overall, beyond this receptor: How much clinical and demographic metadata was included differed by source and by participant, and the metadata was provided uncurated.

Details on this clone: The specificity of this receptor is unknown. Per-base quality was not reported, and no clone a single base away is much larger than it.

At one collaborating source in Seattle, patients were enrolled during active infection and were followed longitudinally through the course of disease. Each collaborating institution followed its own protocols to collect whole blood in K2EDTA tubes. For TCRbeta analysis, collaborators shipped samples as frozen whole blood, isolated PBMCs, or DNA extracted from either of those sample types. TCRbeta CDR3 regions were amplified from genomic DNA using the immunoSEQ Assay, a bias-controlled multiplex PCR. Under the source paper's analysis protocol: The number of nucleated cells in each sample was estimated from the amplification of reference gene primers within the assay. Sequence reads were collapsed and filtered to measure the absolute abundance of every unique TCRbeta CDR3 rearrangement. For each sample, productive Simpson clonality was calculated as the square root of Simpson's diversity index across productive rearrangements. TCRdb holds this immuneACCESS table with in-frame rearrangements only. Some clones are missing; in checked studies, unresolved V genes explain under half, and the rest has no known cause. V and J calls and clone size come straight from that table; D and trimming were deduced from the DNA. The sample data list approximately 500,000 clones, and about 89% of these were observed just once. The ten largest clones take up roughly 8.3% of the sample.

Sequenced: peripheral blood. This receptor was taken from a woman in her 50s with COVID-19, enrolled during active disease.

The DNA is TGTGCCAGCAGCGTATTACAGGGGCCGAACACTGAAGCTTTCTTT. This sequence encodes CASSVLQGPNTEAFF. Recombination linked TRBV11-1 to TRBJ1-1; TRBD1 agrees with 7 junctional bases. The CDR3 starts with the cysteine, ends with the phenylalanine, and has 15 residues. Only CDR3 DNA remains: 45 bases, in frame from the first base. Trimmed from V: 5 bases; trimmed from J: 1 base; junction bases lacking a gene match: 7. CDR1 SGHAT and CDR2 FQDESV were looked up in the germline V gene (reference sequence).